Detailed here is one T cell receptor beta chain. Its antigen is not identified. This PCR relied on a set of 60 Vbeta primers and 13 Jbeta primers. Profiling relied on immunoSEQ multiplex PCR, and the TCRdb table lists in-frame clones only, not all of them. The sample yields 150,000 to 200,000 clones, more than 65% seen once. CDR1 PRHDT and CDR2 FYEKMQ come from the germline V gene (reference sequence). The CDR3 is 17 amino acids. V shed 5 bases and J 1 base; nucleotides not matched to a gene: 8. This entry comes from a study of cytomegalovirus exposure and HLA in healthy donors. Study-level findings and limits: Both high specificity and high sensitivity reportedly marked the classifier's diagnosis of cytomegalovirus status. In a later analysis, TCR beta V- and J-gene trimming was associated with a missense DCLRE1C variant. Segments of the TCR beta V type were, in most cases, productive about 87% or about 30% of the time in an earlier analysis.

Sequences were obtained from PBMCs. This chain uses TRBV13 with TRBJ2-5; 12 bases match TRBD2. The TCR sequence derives from a woman in her forties or fifties in good health and CMV-seronegative. The CDR3 bases are TGTGCCAGCAGCACTAGCGGGGGGATTTTACCCCAAGAGACCCAGTACTTC. Its protein is CASSTSGGILPQETQYF.